A single sample is the source of the 19 T cell receptor beta chains below, sequenced in a study of cytomegalovirus exposure and HLA in healthy donors. Primers for the PCR totalled 60 Vbeta and 13 Jbeta. The method was immunoSEQ multiplex PCR; TCRdb's version includes in-frame clones alone and lacks a portion of them. The sample lists some 150,000 clones, approximately 90% occurring once. The sequencing input was PBMCs. The receptors here all came from a woman between 25 and 40 years old in good health and CMV-seronegative.

The chain uses TRBV30 and TRBJ1-1; TRBD1 aligns across 9 bases. The CDR3 loop spans 12 amino acids. Germline values: CDR1 GTSNPN, CDR2 SVGIG (reference sequence). J gave up 5 bases and V 8 bases, and 6 bases lay outside the gene matches. CDR3 nucleotides: TGTGCCGTAGACAGGGGGAGGACTGAAGCTTTCTTT. This encodes CAVDRGRTEAFF. Complete variable domain (other parts from reference TRBV30 and TRBJ1-1): SQTIHQWPATLVQPVGSPLSLECTVEGTSNPNLYWYRQAAGRGLQLLFYSVGIGQISSEVPQNLSASRPQDRQFILSSKKLLLSDSGFYLCAVDRGRTEAFFGQGTRLTVV.

The rearrangement joins TRBV19 to TRBJ1-1, with D hard to call. Deletions cut 1 base from V and 5 bases from J, with 14 bases between. The CDR3 contains 15 residues. Germline CDR1 is LNHDA and CDR2 is SQIVND (reference sequence). The CDR3 nucleotides read TGTGCCAGTAGTATAGGCAGTCGCGGAAATACTGAAGCTTTCTTT. This encodes CASSIGSRGNTEAFF.

The chain links TRBV15 to TRBJ1-1, with D hard to call. The V end was cut by 1 base, the J end by 3 bases, with 9 bases between. The CDR3 sequence is 14 residues long. Germline CDR1 LNHNV, CDR2 YYDKDF (reference sequence). CDR3 sequence (DNA): TGTGCCACCAGCAGAGTAACTAGGGACACTGAAGCTTTCTTT. It encodes CATSRVTRDTEAFF.

The V gene is TRBV5-1, the J gene TRBJ2-5; 8 bases map to TRBD2. The CDR3 contains 16 residues. With V trimmed by 2 bases and J by 4 bases, 10 bases remained unmatched. CDR1 is SGHRS, CDR2 YFSETQ, per germline. CDR3 region: CASSLGSAGGVETQYF. The DNA for the CDR3 is TGCGCCAGCAGCTTAGGCTCGGCGGGGGGCGTAGAGACCCAGTACTTC.

The rearrangement uses TRBV7-6 and TRBJ1-1; 11 positions agree with TRBD1. The CDR3 runs 18 residues. Germline V lookup: CDR1 SGHVS, CDR2 FNYEAQ. V was clipped by 5 bases and J by 4 bases; unmatched bases: 15. The CDR3 region is CASSPRPWGQGVVTEAFF. The DNA for the CDR3 is TGTGCCAGCAGCCCTCGCCCCTGGGGACAGGGGGTCGTCACTGAAGCTTTCTTT.

This chain uses TRBV2 with TRBJ1-2; the match to TRBD1 covers 8 bases. The CDR3 spans 15 residues. The junction had 11 bases not matched to a gene; V was cut back by 7 bases and J by 4 bases. Germline V gene lookup returns CDR1 SNHLY and CDR2 FYNNEI. CDR3 DNA sequence: TGTGCCAGCAAACAGGACAGGGAAGAAAGCTATGGCTACACCTTC. Encoded protein: CASKQDREESYGYTF.

V usage is TRBV4-3 and J usage is TRBJ2-2; possibly TRBD1 for D (5 bases). This CDR3 has 16 amino acids. V dropped 2 bases and J dropped 3 bases, with 13 bases sitting between them. CDR1 and CDR2 (germline): LGHNA, YSLEER. This chain's CDR3 is CASSQTHGAYTGELFF. The CDR3 nucleotides are TGCGCCAGCAGCCAAACGCATGGGGCCTACACCGGGGAGCTGTTTTTT.

The J gene is TRBJ1-2, the V gene TRBV7-2, with D unclear. The V and J ends lost 6 bases and 3 bases respectively, with 17 bases between them. Germline assignment: CDR1 SGHTA and CDR2 FQGNSA. The CDR3 extends over 15 amino acids. CDR3 loop: CASSRFSSTDYGYTF. DNA for the CDR3: TGTGCCAGCAGTCGATTCTCATCTACGGACTATGGCTACACCTTC.

CDR3 DNA sequence: TGCGCCAGCAGCCAAGAATGGGACAGGGGCAATCAGCCCCAGCATTTT. Its protein product is CASSQEWDRGNQPQHF. The chain uses TRBV4-3 and TRBJ1-5; 9 nucleotides match TRBD1. The CDR3 has 16 residues. With 0 bases clipped from V and 2 bases from J, the junction kept 2 bases outside the gene matches. Germline values: CDR1 LGHNA, CDR2 YSLEER.

For this clone: In the same sample, other DNA sequences code for this CDR3. V and J are TRBV28 and TRBJ1-2; D is perhaps TRBD1 (6 bases). V was cut by 4 bases and J by 5 bases, with 8 bases left in between. CDR1 and CDR2 from the germline V gene are MDHEN and SYDVKM. The CDR3 totals 12 residues. In DNA, the CDR3 is TGTGCCAGCAGTTCGCAGGGGTATGGCTACACCTTC. It translates to CASSSQGYGYTF.

The chain employs TRBV5-6 and TRBJ2-3, with 8 bases that match TRBD2. The CDR3 totals 16 residues. Germline V CDR1 and CDR2: SGHDT, YYEEEE. J lost 0 bases, V lost 2 bases, and 5 bases had no gene match. In DNA form, the CDR3 reads TGTGCCAGCAGCTTTTATAGCGGGGTCAGCACAGATACGCAGTATTTT. Translated, it gives CASSFYSGVSTDTQYF.

This sequence joins TRBV6-1 and TRBJ2-7; 8 nucleotides align to TRBD2. The junction had 11 bases not matched to a gene; V was cut back by 8 bases and J by 2 bases. The CDR3 is 15 amino acids. Germline lookup yields CDR1 MNHNS and CDR2 SASEGT. CDR3 bases: TGTGCCAGCCAACAAGTAGGACTAGCCCCCTACGAGCAGTACTTC. This translates into CASQQVGLAPYEQYF.

The chain is built from TRBV7-3 and TRBJ2-2; D perhaps matches TRBD2 (6 bases). The ends were cut back, 3 bases at V and 6 bases at J, with 11 bases in the middle. The CDR3 contains 14 residues. The germline V gene encodes CDR1 SGHTA and CDR2 FQGTGA. CDR3 amino acids: CASSFGTHAGELFF. In DNA form, the CDR3 reads TGTGCCAGCAGCTTTGGGACTCACGCCGGGGAGCTGTTTTTT. Combining the CDR3 with reference TRBV7-3 and TRBJ2-2 gives the whole variable domain GAGVSQTPSNKVTEKGKYVELRCDPISGHTALYWYRQSLGQGPEFLIYFQGTGAADDSGLPNDRFFAVRPEGSVSTLKIQRTERGDSAVYLCASSFGTHAGELFFGEGSRLTVL.

This chain connects TRBV27 to TRBJ2-1; TRBD2 is a possible D gene (6 bases). From germline, CDR1 is MNHEY and CDR2 SMNVEV (reference sequence). V dropped 3 bases and J dropped 1 base, with 13 bases sitting between them. The CDR3 totals 16 residues. The CDR3 region has the DNA TGTGCCAGCAGTTTCACCGGGACTTCTTCCTACAATGAGCAGTTCTTC. Its protein is CASSFTGTSSYNEQFF.

CDR3 residues: CASSQVYGNYEQYF. The CDR3 bases are TGCGCCAGCAGCCAGGTTTACGGGAACTACGAGCAGTACTTC. V and J are TRBV4-1 and TRBJ2-7, with D possibly TRBD2 on 5 matching bases. The CDR3 sequence is 14 residues long. The ends were cut back, 3 bases at V and 3 bases at J, with 12 bases in the middle. From germline, CDR1 is MGHRA and CDR2 YSYEKL.

This sequence joins TRBV5-6 and TRBJ1-3; 7 bases are shared with TRBD1. The length of the CDR3 is 17 residues. Germline-derived CDR1 and CDR2 are SGHDT and YYEEEE. The junction had 9 bases not matched to a gene; V was cut back by 3 bases and J by 0 bases. In nucleotides, the CDR3 is TGTGCCAGCAGCTCCCGGACAGGCCTTAGCTCTGGAAACACCATATATTTT. It codes for CASSSRTGLSSGNTIYF.

The rearrangement uses TRBV7-8 and TRBJ2-1; TRBD2 aligns across 12 bases. Germline V lookup: CDR1 SGHVS, CDR2 FQNEAQ. This CDR3 spans 15 amino acids. The trim removed 5 bases at V and 4 bases at J, leaving 3 bases unmatched. The CDR3 reads CASSLLAGGYNEQFF. CDR3 sequence (DNA): TGTGCCAGCAGCCTACTAGCGGGGGGATACAATGAGCAGTTCTTC.

This clone was recorded once. CDR3 amino acids: CASSRSGTGTEKLFF. CDR3 nucleotide sequence: TGTGCCAGTAGTAGATCCGGGACAGGAACTGAAAAACTGTTTTTT. The chain employs TRBV19 and TRBJ1-4, with TRBD1 matching 8 bases. This CDR3 contains 15 residues. Looked up from germline, CDR1 is LNHDA and CDR2 is SQIVND (reference sequence). With 4 bases clipped from V and 7 bases from J, the junction kept 8 bases outside the gene matches.

The V gene is TRBV18, the J gene TRBJ1-4, with D maybe TRBD1 (6 bases). The CDR3 runs to 15 residues. Looked up from germline, CDR1 is KGHSH and CDR2 is LQKENI. Trimming took off 3 bases at V and 4 bases at J, with 12 bases between the two ends. CDR3 bases: TGTGCCAGCTCACCTCAGGGGCATGGTAATGAAAAACTGTTTTTT. Encoded protein: CASSPQGHGNEKLFF. Based on the CDR3 plus reference TRBV18 and TRBJ1-4, the full variable domain is NAGVMQNPRHLVRRRGQEARLRCSPMKGHSHVYWYRQLPEEGLKFMVYLQKENIIDESGMPKERFSAEFPKEGPSILRIQQVVRGDSAAYFCASSPQGHGNEKLFFGSGTQLSVL.